This T cell receptor (beta chain) came from a study of Graves' ophthalmopathy and Graves' hyperthyroidism (dated by TCRdb to 2016 to 2019). Study-wide context: Peripheral blood was collected at initial diagnosis, prior to any treatment. The study used signatures of the TCR beta repertoire to tell Graves' ophthalmopathy apart from Graves' hyperthyroidism and to predict which patients would progress to ophthalmopathy. In total, 135 blood samples were TCR-sequenced: 43 ophthalmopathy, about 75 hyperthyroidism and about 17 hyperthyroidism-to-ophthalmopathy patients. A discovery set of 90 to 100 patients (under 45 ophthalmopathy, 55 to 60 stable hyperthyroidism) was enrolled to explore V-J signatures distinguishing ophthalmopathy from hyperthyroidism. For independent validation, a separate cohort was made up of 18 to 20 hyperthyroidism patients plus 17 patients who later progressed from hyperthyroidism to ophthalmopathy. In over 5 hyperthyroidism patients, the T-cell repertoires found in thyroid tissue were compared with those found in blood. After sampling, hyperthyroidism patients received methimazole starting at 30 mg daily, and ophthalmopathy patients received high-dose intravenous methylprednisolone. The 75 to 100 discovery patients were randomly divided into training and test sets at a 7:3 ratio.

The ophthalmopathy patients had moderately to severely active disease, with a Clinical Activity Score of 3 or higher, a NOSPECS grade of 4 or higher, and a disease duration of less than 3 months. Patients with other autoimmune diseases, uncontrolled infections, pregnancy or lactation were excluded. Diagnosis relied on clinical symptoms, serum thyroxine, TRAb, thyroid ultrasound and orbital computed tomography. Ficoll-Paque density gradient centrifugation was used to isolate PBMCs from 10 ml of fresh peripheral blood. Total RNA was extracted using Trizol reagent, and RNA quality was checked on an Agilent 2100 Bioanalyzer. For repertoire sequencing, the TCR beta CDR3 regions were amplified from RNA transcripts. HTBI primers and the Qiagen OneStep RT-PCR kit were used in a first-round RT-PCR, which was followed by a second-round multiplex PCR, size selection and purification. The libraries underwent paired-end sequencing with 100 bp reads on an Illumina HiSeq2000. The study's own analysis went as follows. SOAPnuke was used for read processing, and reads with adapters, uncalled bases, a mean Phred below 15, or no exact constant-primer or identifier match were discarded. COPE v1.2.5 was used to merge the high-quality paired reads. Each unique nucleotide sequence was defined as a clonotype, and clonotypes were aligned to IMGT TRB V, D and J references with MiTCR v1.1. Analysis was restricted to V-J combinations with a frequency above 0.0001, which covered about 99% of repertoires. For each V-J combination, a TCR clonal expansion and chaos score was defined as F50 clonal expansion divided by the chaos observed in the TCRdist matrix. Welch's t-statistics and random forest were used to reduce features to about a dozen V-J combinations, which were fed into a naive Bayes classifier. The Morisita-Horn index was used to measure how similar the thyroid and blood repertoires were. TCRdb reprocessing: public reads trimmed at Q25 with fastp, clones called with MiXCR, in-frame beta chains kept. Every distinct CDR3 protein forms one entry, paired with its most common genes and DNA. TCRdb's processing, not the study's, gives the V and J calls here. A total of over 150,000 distinct CDR3 sequences appear in this sample, less than 45% of them only once. The top ten hold 4.5% to 6% of the sample.

The paper as a whole reports these results and caveats: Most of the expanded thyroid clonotypes with a frequency above 0.001 were also detected in blood, and it was suggested that the thyroid immune response may be reflected by blood repertoires. No statistical method was used to predetermine the sample size, and group allocation was not hidden from the investigators. In validation, the model predicted ophthalmopathy progression with about 70% sensitivity and 72.22% specificity; about a dozen predicted patients were CT-confirmed with GO in a median of 6.5 months. In cross-validation, the 13-signature model distinguished ophthalmopathy from stable hyperthyroidism with 87.88% sensitivity and roughly 81% specificity, while in the test set the corresponding values were about 79% and 69%.

To note about this clonotype: Its antigen remains undetermined. Per-nucleotide qualities are absent, and no much larger clonotype sits a single base away.

CDR1 and CDR2, looked up from the germline V gene, are MDHEN and SYDVKM. Germline trimming: 5 bases from V, 9 bases from J; junction bases outside gene matches: 12. From the cysteine up to the phenylalanine, the CDR3 has a length of 15 residues. The entry retains the CDR3 DNA only, 45 bases that are in frame from base 1. The source material was peripheral blood. This sequence originates from a woman in her forties with Graves' ophthalmopathy. Donor details come from another sample of the same person, matched by shared clones. The receptor chain draws on TRBV28 and TRBJ2-7; 11 nucleotides in the junction match TRBD1. The base sequence is TGTGCCAGCAGTGCCCCCCGGACAGGGGGCGGCAGGCAGTACTTC. Translation gives CASSAPRTGGGRQYF. Supplemented by the reference TRBV28 and TRBJ2-7 proteins around the CDR3, the complete variable domain is DVKVTQSSRYLVKRTGEKVFLECVQDMDHENMFWYRQDPGLGLRLIYFSYDVKMKEKGDIPEGYSVSREKKERFSLILESASTNQTSMYLCASSAPRTGGGRQYFGPGTRLTVT.